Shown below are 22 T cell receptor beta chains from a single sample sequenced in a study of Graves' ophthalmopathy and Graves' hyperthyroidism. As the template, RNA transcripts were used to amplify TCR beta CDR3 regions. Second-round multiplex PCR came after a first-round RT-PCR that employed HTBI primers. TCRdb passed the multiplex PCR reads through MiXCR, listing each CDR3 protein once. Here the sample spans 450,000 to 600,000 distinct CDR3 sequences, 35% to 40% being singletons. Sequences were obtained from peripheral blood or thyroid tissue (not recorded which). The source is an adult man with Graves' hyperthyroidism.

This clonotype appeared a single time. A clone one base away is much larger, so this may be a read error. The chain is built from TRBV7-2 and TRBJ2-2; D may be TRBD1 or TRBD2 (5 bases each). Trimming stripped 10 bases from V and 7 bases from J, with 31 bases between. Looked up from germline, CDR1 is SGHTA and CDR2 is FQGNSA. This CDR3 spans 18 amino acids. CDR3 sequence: CANNIKGASSMRFGELFF. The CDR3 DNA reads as TGTGCCAACAACATAAAAGGGGCTAGCTCCATGAGATTCGGGGAGCTGTTTTTT.

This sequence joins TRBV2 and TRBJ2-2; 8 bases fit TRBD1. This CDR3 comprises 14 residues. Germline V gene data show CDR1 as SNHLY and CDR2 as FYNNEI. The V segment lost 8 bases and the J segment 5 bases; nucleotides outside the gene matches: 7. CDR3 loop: CASEPTGGTGELFF. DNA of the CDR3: TGTGCCAGCGAGCCAACAGGGGGAACCGGGGAGCTGTTTTTT.

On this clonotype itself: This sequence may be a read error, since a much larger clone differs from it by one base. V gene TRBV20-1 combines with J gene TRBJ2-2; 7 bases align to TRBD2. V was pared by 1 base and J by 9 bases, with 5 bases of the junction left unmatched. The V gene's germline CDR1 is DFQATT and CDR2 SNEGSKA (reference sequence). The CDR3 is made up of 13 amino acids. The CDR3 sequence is CSARGGRARELFF. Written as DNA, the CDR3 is TGCAGTGCTAGAGGTGGGAGGGCCAGGGAGCTGTTTTTT.

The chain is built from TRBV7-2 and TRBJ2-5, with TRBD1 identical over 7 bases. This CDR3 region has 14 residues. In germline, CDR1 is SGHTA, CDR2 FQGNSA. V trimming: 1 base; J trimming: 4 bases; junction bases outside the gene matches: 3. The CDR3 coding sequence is TGTGCCAGCAGCTTAGGGCCAGGGGGAGAGACCCAGTACTTC. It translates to CASSLGPGGETQYF.

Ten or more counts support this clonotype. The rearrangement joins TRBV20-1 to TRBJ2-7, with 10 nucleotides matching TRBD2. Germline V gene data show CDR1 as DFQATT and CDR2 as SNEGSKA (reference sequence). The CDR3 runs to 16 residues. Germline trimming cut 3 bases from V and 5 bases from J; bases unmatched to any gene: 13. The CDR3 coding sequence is TGCAGTGCTAGTCTACTAGCGGGGTTGACGGCCCACGAGCAGTACTTC. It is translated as CSASLLAGLTAHEQYF.

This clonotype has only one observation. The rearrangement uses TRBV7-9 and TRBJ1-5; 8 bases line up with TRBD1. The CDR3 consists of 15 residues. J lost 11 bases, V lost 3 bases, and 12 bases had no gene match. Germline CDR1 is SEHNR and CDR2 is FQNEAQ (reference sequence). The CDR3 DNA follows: TGTGCCAGCAGCTTGGGCCAGGGGGCGCAGGAGACCCAGCATTTT. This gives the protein CASSLGQGAQETQHF.

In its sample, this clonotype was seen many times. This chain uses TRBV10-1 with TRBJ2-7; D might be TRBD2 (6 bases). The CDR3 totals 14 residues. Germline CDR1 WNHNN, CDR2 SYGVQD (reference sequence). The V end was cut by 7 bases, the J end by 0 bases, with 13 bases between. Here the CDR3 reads CASIRETSSYEQYF. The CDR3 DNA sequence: TGCGCCAGCATCCGGGAGACAAGCTCCTACGAGCAGTACTTC.

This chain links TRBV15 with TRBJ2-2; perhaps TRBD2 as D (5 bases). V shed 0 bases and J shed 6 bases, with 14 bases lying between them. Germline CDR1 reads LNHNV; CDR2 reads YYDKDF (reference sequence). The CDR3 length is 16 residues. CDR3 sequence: CATSRDHSPGAGELFF. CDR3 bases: TGTGCCACCAGCAGAGATCACTCACCCGGGGCCGGGGAGCTGTTTTTT.

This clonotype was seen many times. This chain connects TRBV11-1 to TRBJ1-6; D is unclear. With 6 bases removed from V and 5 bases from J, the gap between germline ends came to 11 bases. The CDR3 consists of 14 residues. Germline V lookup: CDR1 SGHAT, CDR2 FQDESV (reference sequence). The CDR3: CASRIRADNSPLHF. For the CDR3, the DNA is TGTGCCAGCAGGATCCGGGCCGATAATTCACCCCTCCACTTT.

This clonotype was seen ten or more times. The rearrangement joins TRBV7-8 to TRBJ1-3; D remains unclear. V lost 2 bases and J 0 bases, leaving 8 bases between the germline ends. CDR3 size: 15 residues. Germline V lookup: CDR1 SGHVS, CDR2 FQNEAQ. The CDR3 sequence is CASSLRLASGNTIYF. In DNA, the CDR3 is TGTGCCAGCAGCTTACGTTTGGCCTCTGGAAACACCATATATTTT.

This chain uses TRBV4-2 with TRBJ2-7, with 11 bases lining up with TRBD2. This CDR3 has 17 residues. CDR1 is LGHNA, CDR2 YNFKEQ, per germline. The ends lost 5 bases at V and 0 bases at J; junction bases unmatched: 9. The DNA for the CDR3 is TGTGCCAGCAGCTTGCTAGCGGGAGGTTCAAGCTCCTACGAGCAGTACTTC. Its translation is CASSLLAGGSSSYEQYF.

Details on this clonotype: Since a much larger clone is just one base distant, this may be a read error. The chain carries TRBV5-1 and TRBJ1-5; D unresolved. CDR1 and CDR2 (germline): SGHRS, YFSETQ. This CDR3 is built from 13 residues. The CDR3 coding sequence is TGCGCCAGCAGCCCGGTTGGGGAGCAGCGCCAGCATTTT. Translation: CASSPVGEQRQHF.

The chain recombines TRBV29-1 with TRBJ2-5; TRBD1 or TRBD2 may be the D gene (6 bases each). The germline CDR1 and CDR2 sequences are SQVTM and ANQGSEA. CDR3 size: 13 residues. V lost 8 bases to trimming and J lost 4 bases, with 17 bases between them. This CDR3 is CSSYSPGAETQYF. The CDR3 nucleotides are TGCAGCAGTTACTCCCCGGGGGCAGAGACCCAGTACTTC.

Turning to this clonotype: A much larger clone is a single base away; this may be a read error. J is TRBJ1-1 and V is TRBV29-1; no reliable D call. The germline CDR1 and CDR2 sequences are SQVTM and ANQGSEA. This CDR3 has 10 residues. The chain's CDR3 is CSVGSTEASF. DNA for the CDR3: TGCAGCGTTGGGTCCACTGAAGCTTCCTTT.

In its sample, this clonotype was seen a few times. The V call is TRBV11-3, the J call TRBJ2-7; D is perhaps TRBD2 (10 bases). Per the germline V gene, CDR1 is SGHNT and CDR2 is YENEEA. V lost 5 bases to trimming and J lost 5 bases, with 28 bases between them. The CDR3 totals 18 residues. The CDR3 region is CASSPGTGRLAGRDEQYF. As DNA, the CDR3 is TGTGCCAGCAGCCCCGGGACAGGGAGACTAGCGGGTCGCGACGAGCAGTACTTC.

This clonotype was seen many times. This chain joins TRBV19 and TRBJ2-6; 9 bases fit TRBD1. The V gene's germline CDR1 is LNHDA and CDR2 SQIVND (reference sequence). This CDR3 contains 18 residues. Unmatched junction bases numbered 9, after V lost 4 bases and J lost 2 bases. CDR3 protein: CASSTGTGTSTGANVLTF. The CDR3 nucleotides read TGTGCCAGTAGTACCGGGACAGGGACCTCTACTGGGGCCAACGTCCTGACTTTC.

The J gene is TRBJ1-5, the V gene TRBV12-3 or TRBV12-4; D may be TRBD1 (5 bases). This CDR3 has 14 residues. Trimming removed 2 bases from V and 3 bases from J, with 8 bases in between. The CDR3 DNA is TGTGCCAGCAGTTTATCAGGGTACAATCAGCCCCAGCATTTT. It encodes CASSLSGYNQPQHF.

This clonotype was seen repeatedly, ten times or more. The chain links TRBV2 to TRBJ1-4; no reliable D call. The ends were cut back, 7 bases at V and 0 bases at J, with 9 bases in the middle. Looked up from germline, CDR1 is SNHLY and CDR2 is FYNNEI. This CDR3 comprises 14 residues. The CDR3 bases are TGTGCCAGCAATACAGCCGCAACTAATGAAAAACTGTTTTTT. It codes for CASNTAATNEKLFF.

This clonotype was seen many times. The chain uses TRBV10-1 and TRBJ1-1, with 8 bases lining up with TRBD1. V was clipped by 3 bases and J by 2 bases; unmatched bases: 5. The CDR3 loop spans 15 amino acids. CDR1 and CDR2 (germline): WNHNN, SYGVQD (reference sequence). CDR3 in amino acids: CASSDGQGGNTEAFF. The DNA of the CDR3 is TGCGCCAGCAGTGACGGACAGGGTGGAAACACTGAAGCTTTCTTT.

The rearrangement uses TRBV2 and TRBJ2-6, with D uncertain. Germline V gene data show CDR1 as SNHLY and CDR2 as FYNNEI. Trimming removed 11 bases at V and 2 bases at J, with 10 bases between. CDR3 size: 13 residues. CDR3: CAGQSTGANVLTF. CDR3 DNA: TGTGCCGGGCAGTCGACTGGGGCCAACGTCCTGACTTTC.

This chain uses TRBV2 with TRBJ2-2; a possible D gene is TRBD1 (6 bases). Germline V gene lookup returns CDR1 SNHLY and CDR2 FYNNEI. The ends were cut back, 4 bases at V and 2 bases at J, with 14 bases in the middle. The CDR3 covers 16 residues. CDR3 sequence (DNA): TGTGCCAGCAGTGTTCCAGGGGCTTCCAACACCGGGGAGCTGTTTTTT. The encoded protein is CASSVPGASNTGELFF.

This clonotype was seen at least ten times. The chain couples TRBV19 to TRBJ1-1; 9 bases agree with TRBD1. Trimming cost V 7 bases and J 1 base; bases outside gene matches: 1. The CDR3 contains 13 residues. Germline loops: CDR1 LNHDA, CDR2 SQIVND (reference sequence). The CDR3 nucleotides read TGTGCCAGTAAGGGACAGGGGAACACTGAAGCTTTCTTT. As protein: CASKGQGNTEAFF.